What follows are 28 T cell receptor beta chains derived from one specimen sequenced in a study of cytomegalovirus exposure and HLA in healthy donors. Primers: 60 Vbeta forward and 13 Jbeta reverse. This table comes from immunoSEQ multiplex PCR, and its TCRdb copy is limited to in-frame clones, with some not included. The sample has about 120,000 clones; about 70% are singletons. Material for sequencing was PBMCs. The origin of the receptors is a human donor in good health.

The rearrangement uses TRBV30 and TRBJ2-5; 11 bases map to TRBD1. The J call may be wrong; the DNA end is better matched by TRBJ2-7. Germline V gene sequence: CDR1 GTSNPN, CDR2 SVGIG (reference sequence). The CDR3 runs to 14 residues. The CDR3 bases are TGTGCCTGGAGACCGGGACAGGGGGCCTACGAGCAGTACTTC. Its translation: CAWRPGQGAYEQYF.

This clone was counted a few times. The chain links TRBV19 to TRBJ2-7; D is possibly TRBD1 (5 bases). CDR3 length: 14 amino acids. Per the germline V gene, CDR1 is LNHDA and CDR2 is SQIVND (reference sequence). The V end lost 4 bases, the J end lost 4 bases, and 14 bases lay between the germline ends. The CDR3 loop is CASSTKSRAYEQYF. CDR3 DNA sequence: TGTGCCAGTAGTACAAAATCCAGGGCGTACGAGCAGTACTTC.

The chain uses TRBV6-1 and TRBJ2-2; no firm D call. The V gene lost 7 bases and the J gene lost 3 bases, with 12 bases spanning the gap. Looked up from germline, CDR1 is MNHNS and CDR2 is SASEGT. CDR3 size: 14 residues. The CDR3 sequence is CASIGSGDTGELFF. CDR3 DNA sequence: TGTGCCAGCATCGGGTCGGGTGACACCGGGGAGCTGTTTTTT.

The chain is built from TRBV6-5 and TRBJ2-1, with D hard to call. V was trimmed by 4 bases and J by 2 bases, leaving 9 bases between them. This CDR3 comprises 14 residues. CDR1 and CDR2 (germline): MNHEY, SVGAGI. The CDR3 region is CASSLRAPYNEQFF. The CDR3 region has the DNA TGTGCCAGCAGTTTAAGAGCTCCCTACAATGAGCAGTTCTTC.

The chain is built from TRBV5-1 and TRBJ2-7; 7 bases are shared with TRBD1. CDR1 is SGHRS, CDR2 YFSETQ, per germline. The CDR3 is 14 amino acids. The junction had 5 bases not matched to a gene; V was cut back by 3 bases and J by 2 bases. DNA for the CDR3: TGCGCCAGCAGCTCACAGGGGATTGCCTACGAGCAGTACTTC. Residues: CASSSQGIAYEQYF.

This chain uses TRBV30 with TRBJ2-1, with 8 bases identical to TRBD2. Germline V gene data show CDR1 as GTSNPN and CDR2 as SVGIG (reference sequence). The CDR3 runs 18 residues. The trim removed 0 bases at V and 5 bases at J, leaving 15 bases unmatched. In nucleotides, the CDR3 is TGTGCCTGGAGTGTAAGGCGGGGGGCCAGAGCTAGCAACAATGAGCAGTTCTTC. Its protein is CAWSVRRGARASNNEQFF.

This clone has only one observation. The CDR3 DNA is TGTGCCAGCAGTTCCAGGGGGAGGCTTTATGGCTACACCTTC. Its translation: CASSSRGRLYGYTF. The chain carries TRBV6-5 and TRBJ1-2, with TRBD1 matching over 7 bases. V lost 4 bases, J lost 5 bases, and 7 bases stayed unmatched. Germline V gene data show CDR1 as MNHEY and CDR2 as SVGAGI. The CDR3 is 14 amino acids.

The chain recombines TRBV29-1 with TRBJ2-5; D remains ambiguous. The last part of the DNA fits TRBJ2-7 better; the J call may be wrong. The CDR3 contains 11 residues. CDR1 is SQVTM, CDR2 ANQGSEA, per germline. CDR3 nucleotides: TGCAGCGGAACATCGAACTACGAGCAGTACTTC. Translating it yields CSGTSNYEQYF.

This sequence joins TRBV10-3 and TRBJ2-5; no clear D. The J call is uncertain, as TRBJ2-7 better fits the DNA end. CDR3 size: 12 residues. The germline CDR1 and CDR2 sequences are ENHRY and SYGVKD. The CDR3 bases are TGTGCCATCAGCCCTACCACCTACGAGCAGTACTTC. Its protein is CAISPTTYEQYF.

The count of this clone is one. The genes are TRBV7-6 and TRBJ2-3; D gene ambiguous. CDR1 SGHVS and CDR2 FNYEAQ come from the germline V gene. This CDR3 region has 14 residues. Trimming shortened V by 3 bases and J by 2 bases, and 9 bases separated the two germline ends. CDR3 nucleotides: TGTGCCAGCAGCTTCAAAGCCATCACAGATACGCAGTATTTT. It codes for CASSFKAITDTQYF.

The rearrangement joins TRBV10-3 to TRBJ2-7; D unresolved. The V end lost 1 base, the J end lost 10 bases, and 11 bases lay between the germline ends. This CDR3 is 12 amino acids long. The germline gives CDR1 ENHRY, CDR2 SYGVKD. CDR3 loop: CAISEYEDKQYF. In DNA, the CDR3 is TGTGCCATCAGTGAGTATGAGGATAAACAGTACTTC.

The rearrangement links TRBV27 to TRBJ1-4; 10 nucleotides line up with TRBD1. J was trimmed by 9 bases and V by 6 bases; bases with no gene match: 16. The CDR3 totals 17 residues. Germline loops: CDR1 MNHEY, CDR2 SMNVEV (reference sequence). In DNA form, the CDR3 reads TGTGCCAGCAGCTCAAAAACCCCCGGGACAGGGGAGCAAAAACTGTTTTTT. Amino acid sequence: CASSSKTPGTGEQKLFF.

This clone has only one observation. The rearrangement uses TRBV7-9 and TRBJ2-2, with 9 bases lining up with TRBD2. V lost 4 bases, J lost 9 bases, and 3 bases stayed unmatched. Germline-derived CDR1 and CDR2 are SEHNR and FQNEAQ (reference sequence). There are 13 residues in the CDR3. The CDR3, as DNA: TGTGCCAGCAGCTCAAGCGGGGGGAGGGAGCTGTTTTTT. This sequence encodes CASSSSGGRELFF.

The chain joins TRBV27 to TRBJ2-2, with TRBD2 as a possible D gene (5 bases). The germline CDR1 and CDR2 sequences are MNHEY and SMNVEV (reference sequence). The V and J ends lost 6 bases and 3 bases respectively, with 11 bases between them. This CDR3 has 14 amino acids. The chain's CDR3 is CASRRTRDTGELFF. In DNA, the CDR3 is TGTGCCAGCAGACGTACTAGGGACACCGGGGAGCTGTTTTTT.

This chain connects TRBV15 to TRBJ1-2, with TRBD1 as a possible D gene (6 bases). Germline CDR1 LNHNV, CDR2 YYDKDF (reference sequence). V lost 1 base, J lost 5 bases, and 17 bases lay in between. CDR3 length: 16 amino acids. This chain's CDR3 is CATSRVQGEAPYGYTF. In DNA form, the CDR3 reads TGTGCCACCAGCAGAGTACAGGGCGAGGCCCCTTATGGCTACACCTTC.

The rearrangement joins TRBV7-2 to TRBJ2-1; the D is unclear. The CDR3 covers 13 residues. Germline V gene data show CDR1 as SGHTA and CDR2 as FQGNSA. Trimming removed 5 bases from V and 6 bases from J, with 11 bases in between. This CDR3 is CASSRRQGNEQFF. The CDR3 nucleotides read TGTGCCAGCAGCCGTCGACAAGGCAATGAGCAGTTCTTC. Looking up the rest from reference TRBV7-2 and TRBJ2-1 gives the full variable domain: GAGVSQSPSNKVTEKGKDVELRCDPISGHTALYWYRQSLGQGLEFLIYFQGNSAPDKSGLPSDRFSAERTGGSVSTLTIQRTQQEDSAVYLCASSRRQGNEQFFGPGTRLTVL.

The rearrangement links TRBV28 to TRBJ1-3; D uncertain. This CDR3 is built from 15 residues. From germline, CDR1 is MDHEN and CDR2 SYDVKM. The V and J ends lost 2 bases and 0 bases respectively, with 8 bases between them. The CDR3 DNA follows: TGTGCCAGCAGTTTAGGGCAGCTCTCTGGAAACACCATATATTTT. This translates into CASSLGQLSGNTIYF.

The chain carries TRBV7-9 and TRBJ1-1; 8 bases map to TRBD1. Trimming removed 3 bases from V and 6 bases from J; junction bases left unmatched: 9. Germline V gene data show CDR1 as SEHNR and CDR2 as FQNEAQ (reference sequence). The CDR3 runs to 15 residues. DNA of the CDR3: TGTGCCAGCAGCTTGGAGGCAGGGGGCGCAGCTGAAGCTTTCTTT. Its protein is CASSLEAGGAAEAFF.

The chain recombines TRBV5-6 with TRBJ2-1; D may be TRBD2 (6 bases). V lost 0 bases to trimming and J lost 2 bases, with 12 bases between them. CDR1 is SGHDT and CDR2 is YYEEEE in the germline V gene. The length of the CDR3 is 16 residues. The CDR3 reads CASSLDGGNAYNEQFF. The CDR3 region has the DNA TGTGCCAGCAGCTTGGATGGCGGGAACGCCTACAATGAGCAGTTCTTC. The full variable domain, with the rest looked up from reference TRBV5-6 and TRBJ2-1, is DAGVTQSPTHLIKTRGQQVTLRCSPKSGHDTVSWYQQALGQGPQFIFQYYEEEERQRGNFPDRFSGHQFPNYSSELNVNALLLGDSALYLCASSLDGGNAYNEQFFGPGTRLTVL.

This sequence joins TRBV5-1 and TRBJ1-2, with D perhaps matching TRBD1 (5 bases). Germline loops: CDR1 SGHRS, CDR2 YFSETQ. Trimming removed 7 bases from V and 4 bases from J, with 20 bases in between. This CDR3 is 15 amino acids long. The CDR3 loop is CASDEDSMSLYGYTF. CDR3 in DNA: TGCGCCAGCGACGAAGACAGTATGAGCCTCTATGGCTACACCTTC.

V usage is TRBV30 and J usage is TRBJ1-4; TRBD1 aligns across 11 bases. V dropped 3 bases and J dropped 7; count of bases not matched to a gene: 13. CDR3 length: 17 amino acids. Germline CDR1 GTSNPN, CDR2 SVGIG (reference sequence). CDR3 residues: CAWRATGTGGEFEKLFF. In DNA form, the CDR3 reads TGTGCCTGGAGAGCGACCGGGACAGGGGGGGAATTTGAAAAACTGTTTTTT.

The chain joins TRBV19 to TRBJ2-1, with D maybe TRBD2 (6 bases). Germline V gene lookup returns CDR1 LNHDA and CDR2 SQIVND (reference sequence). The CDR3 has 21 amino acids. Trimming took off 9 bases at V and 7 bases at J, with 40 bases between the two ends. The CDR3 region has the DNA TGTGCCAGACCCAGGGTGGGACGGAACCTCGGGAGCCCATCCCTTGAGAATGAGCAGTTCTTC. It is translated as CARPRVGRNLGSPSLENEQFF.

The V gene is TRBV30, the J gene TRBJ2-7, with D possibly matching TRBD2 (6 bases). Germline-derived CDR1 and CDR2 are GTSNPN and SVGIG (reference sequence). V was pared by 0 bases and J by 5 bases, with 17 bases between. The CDR3 covers 15 residues. In DNA form, the CDR3 reads TGTGCCTGGAGTGTGAGATTAGGAGGGGAGGACGAGCAGTACTTC. This translates into CAWSVRLGGEDEQYF.

The gene calls are TRBV29-1 and TRBJ2-3; TRBD2 aligns across 10 bases. The V gene's germline CDR1 is SQVTM and CDR2 ANQGSEA. V trimming: 6 bases; J trimming: 2 bases; junction bases outside the gene matches: 8. CDR3 length equals 15 residues. This CDR3 reads CSVASSGGPTDTQYF. CDR3 in DNA: TGCAGCGTCGCTAGTAGCGGGGGGCCCACAGATACGCAGTATTTT.

The chain combines TRBV10-3 with TRBJ2-5; weak D call: TRBD2 (6 bases). V was pared by 4 bases and J by 4 bases, with 16 bases between. Per the germline V gene, CDR1 is ENHRY and CDR2 is SYGVKD. The CDR3 is 15 amino acids. The chain's CDR3 is CAISVGTSITETQYF. CDR3 sequence (DNA): TGTGCCATCAGTGTTGGGACTTCTATAACAGAGACCCAGTACTTC.

The chain is built from TRBV2 and TRBJ2-1, with 7 bases fitting TRBD2. The CDR3 sequence is 15 residues long. The germline gives CDR1 SNHLY, CDR2 FYNNEI. J gave up 12 bases and V 7 bases, and 18 bases lay outside the gene matches. In DNA form, the CDR3 reads TGTGCCAGCATGGGGGATCTAGCGGACCGCCGAGGGCAGTTCTTC. Its protein product is CASMGDLADRRGQFF.

The V gene is TRBV19, the J gene TRBJ1-2, with D unresolved. CDR1 LNHDA and CDR2 SQIVND come from the germline V gene (reference sequence). V gave up 3 bases and J gave up 7 bases, with 9 bases separating them. The CDR3 consists of 12 residues. The CDR3 bases are TGTGCCAGTAGTATGTGGAGGAGTGGCTACACCTTC. Amino acids: CASSMWRSGYTF.

In this sample, this clone turned up a few times. The chain combines TRBV5-4 with TRBJ1-2, with 7 bases fitting TRBD1. The CDR3 runs to 13 residues. The V gene's germline CDR1 is SGHNT and CDR2 YYREEE (reference sequence). V gave up 4 bases and J gave up 3 bases; unmatched junction bases: 3. The CDR3 loop reads CASSPTGHYGYTF. The CDR3 DNA reads TGTGCCAGCAGCCCGACAGGGCACTATGGCTACACCTTC. Full variable domain (outside the CDR3, taken from reference TRBV5-4 and TRBJ1-2): ETGVTQSPTHLIKTRGQQVTLRCSSQSGHNTVSWYQQALGQGPQFIFQYYREEENGRGNFPPRFSGLQFPNYSSELNVNALELDDSALYLCASSPTGHYGYTFGSGTRLTVV.